Reported below is one T cell receptor beta chain. Per the study methods: Counts of nucleated cells, estimated from reference gene primer amplification, were obtained. Clones were read by immunoSEQ multiplex PCR, and TCRdb kept only the in-frame ones, dropping some. For V, J and clone size, that table is used; D and trimming come from the DNA. The profile shows more than 300,000 clones, approximately 91% of them singletons. Seattle-derived patients entered the study during active infection and were followed longitudinally. Per the germline V gene, CDR1 is SNHLY and CDR2 is FYNNEI. The CDR3 extends over 15 amino acids. V lost 6 bases and J 0 bases, leaving 12 bases between the germline ends. The record originates from a study of blood T cell repertoires in COVID-19. Turning to the study itself: The United States, Italy and Spain were the sources of the acute and convalescent COVID-19 samples.

This chain connects TRBV2 to TRBJ1-5; TRBD1 might be the D (6 bases). Material: peripheral blood. The clonotype was recovered from a woman between 65 and 79 years old with COVID-19, enrolled during active disease. CDR3 loop: CASRDGQPSNQPQHF. CDR3 sequence (DNA): TGTGCCAGCAGAGACGGACAGCCTAGCAATCAGCCCCAGCATTTT.